This entry concerns a single TCR beta chain. Its binding antigen is unknown. In this CDR3 the conserved last residue, phenylalanine or tryptophan, is missing, so a read error is likely. A modified ARM-PCR protocol with multiple V-beta primers and a C-beta primer was used to build TCRB libraries from RNA via three nested multiplex PCR rounds. ProtoScript II Reverse Transcriptase and a C-beta primer were used to synthesize TCRB-specific cDNA from roughly 0.5 ug total RNA. The description of the TCRB libraries did not include any unique molecular identifiers. In the third PCR, barcodes and adapters were added over around 25 cycles using Deep VentR (exo-) polymerase, and bands of 250-500 bp were then gel purified. TCRB libraries were sequenced on an Illumina HiSeq 2500 with 250 bp paired-end reads. As for the original processing: Reads were cleaned with Trimmomatic, merged with FLASH, assigned V, D and J segments with MiGEC, and analyzed with VDJtools. VDJtools was used to calculate the Shannon-Wiener diversity index, which quantified repertoire diversity. Using fastp trimming at Q25 and MiXCR clonotype assembly, TCRdb reanalyzed the public sequencing data and kept in-frame beta chains. CDR3 protein duplicates are merged, each entry listing the most common genes and DNA. TCRdb's processing, not the authors' own work, is the source of the V and J calls. This sample comprises 25,000 to 40,000 distinct CDR3 sequences, approximately 60% of them detected only once. Of the sample, roughly a third falls within the top ten clones.

The sample is drawn from a study of tumor-infiltrating lymphocytes in glioblastoma multiforme (dated by TCRdb to the late 2010s). Notes on the research overall: To find out whether intratumoral genomic heterogeneity fosters TIL diversity, the study jointly investigated somatic mutations, TIL diversity and immune response activity.

The germline V gene (reference sequence) sets CDR1 to SGHNT and CDR2 to YYREEE. The CDR3 adds up to 14 amino acids, both ends counted. Only the CDR3 portion is preserved as DNA: 42 bases, with reading frame beginning at the first base. Study-level results and caveats: The authors noted that sorting T cells into functional subsets, which was not done in this study, would be a future improvement. Generalizability is limited because the TCR and somatic mutation analysis included only one glioblastoma patient. RNA-based TCR sequencing may distort clone frequencies because T cells carry unequal numbers of TCR transcripts.

The AllPrep DNA/RNA mini kit was used to purify genomic DNA and total RNA at the same time from each of the 10 or so tumor samples. All RNA had OD 260/280 ratios above 1.9 and RNA integrity numbers above 6.5. The rearrangement combines TRBV5-4 with TRBJ2-5; the D gene is unclear. This clonotype was sampled from a male donor with glioblastoma. Sequencing was carried out using brain tumor tissue. The CDR3 amino acid sequence is: CASSPGPDQETQYL. Read as DNA, the sequence is TGTGCTAGCAGCCCCGGACCGGATCAAGAGACCCAGTACTTA.